This entry describes one TCR beta chain. Its antigen is not identified. The sample originates from a study of T cell responses to AZD1222 COVID-19 vaccine. Findings and caveats of the study: Donors were largely white British and mainly female; clonal diversity was possibly underestimated. Repertoire sampling happened only post peak T cell response.

Clones were read by immunoSEQ multiplex PCR, and TCRdb kept only the in-frame ones, dropping some. Seen here are some 140,000 clones, 85% to 95% observed once, and the top ten hold roughly 7.1%. Some second doses came at about 4 weeks and others at about 12 weeks; these were pooled. The CDR3 has 16 amino acids. The ends lost 5 bases at V and 4 bases at J; junction bases unmatched: 9. Germline loops: CDR1 SGHVS, CDR2 FQNEAQ. This TCR was recovered from an adult who received the AZD1222 COVID-19 vaccine. This rearrangement joins TRBV7-8 to TRBJ1-5; 9 bases align to TRBD1. The material sequenced was peripheral blood, taken 28 days after the second AZD1222 dose. The CDR3 DNA reads TGTGCCAGCAGCCGCCTGGGACAGGGCGCTAATCAGCCCCAGCATTTT. The encoded protein is CASSRLGQGANQPQHF.